A selection of T cell receptor beta chains follows, all from one sample in a study of monozygotic twins with inflammatory bowel disease. TCRdb re-called the 5' RACE reads, yielding one record per CDR3 amino acid sequence without DNA. Here the sample table reports 400,000 to 500,000 distinct CDR3 sequences. Sequencing was carried out using blood. All receptors derive from a human donor with ulcerative colitis or Crohn's disease, or a healthy co-twin of an affected twin (not recorded which). The CDR3 runs from the conserved cysteine through the conserved F or W.

v_gene: TRBV20-1; j_gene: TRBJ2-7; CDR3aa: CSAKGVDRQGFFNFYEQYF
v_gene: TRBV12-3/TRBV12-4; j_gene: TRBJ1-1; CDR3aa: CASSNGQGAATEAFF
v_gene: TRBV5-1; j_gene: TRBJ2-3; CDR3aa: CASGRDRSTDTQYF
v_gene: TRBV20-1; j_gene: TRBJ1-4; CDR3aa: CSARAITGLREKLFF
v_gene: TRBV6-5; j_gene: TRBJ1-3; CDR3aa: CASSYGAGAGNTIYF
v_gene: TRBV6-5; j_gene: TRBJ2-7; CDR3aa: CASSYSYPGTSGSYEQYF
v_gene: TRBV6-1; j_gene: TRBJ2-5; CDR3aa: CASRELATPETQYF
v_gene: TRBV20-1; j_gene: TRBJ1-5; CDR3aa: CSATSGDKPQHF
v_gene: TRBV27; j_gene: TRBJ2-3; CDR3aa: CASMGWTSAGNTQYF
v_gene: TRBV20-1; j_gene: TRBJ1-5; CDR3aa: CSASPLRSGNQPQHF
v_gene: TRBV12-3/TRBV12-4; j_gene: TRBJ1-4; CDR3aa: CASSLTTTNEKLFF
v_gene: TRBV4-1; j_gene: TRBJ1-4; CDR3aa: CASSQDPGSNEKLFF
v_gene: TRBV10-3; j_gene: TRBJ1-5; CDR3aa: CAISESTGQPQHF
v_gene: TRBV12-3/TRBV12-4; j_gene: TRBJ2-5; CDR3aa: CASRPGGVGRETQYF
v_gene: TRBV7-8; j_gene: TRBJ1-4; CDR3aa: CASSLVGGQGDGDKLFF
v_gene: TRBV9; j_gene: TRBJ2-1; CDR3aa: CASSVASSGESEQFF
v_gene: TRBV6-6; j_gene: TRBJ1-1; CDR3aa: CASSSYRQGNEAFF
v_gene: TRBV7-9; j_gene: TRBJ2-5; CDR3aa: CASRPAGRSGTQYF
v_gene: TRBV6-1; j_gene: TRBJ2-5; CDR3aa: CASRFEGQRETQYF